One and the same sample provided the 29 T cell receptor beta chains below, sequenced in a study of T cell responses to AZD1222 COVID-19 vaccine (dated by TCRdb to the early 2020s). The sample's time point label is to be understood as: about 28 days (+/-7) after the second vaccine dose. Receptor amplification or capture employed the immunoSEQ multiplex PCR assay. What TCRdb holds here is the immuneACCESS table cut down to in-frame rearrangements. Part of the clones is not present; checked against another copy, under half of the missing clones reflect an unresolved V gene, and the others are unexplained. This sample is represented by roughly 120,000 clones; approximately 90% of them were singletons. The ten biggest clones cover 7.9% of the sample. The specimen comprised peripheral blood, sampled 28 days after the second AZD1222 dose. These TCRs come from an adult who received the AZD1222 COVID-19 vaccine.

The V call is TRBV12-3 or TRBV12-4, the J call TRBJ1-2, with TRBD1 identical over 7 bases. V was pared by 7 bases and J by 8 bases, with 4 bases of the junction left unmatched. This CDR3 spans 11 amino acids. CDR3 DNA: TGTGCCAGCACCGCAGGGGGGGGCTACACCTTC. Translated, it gives CASTAGGGYTF.

V and J are TRBV7-2 and TRBJ2-3, with D possibly TRBD1 on 5 matching bases. The CDR3 is 14 residues long. Germline CDR1 SGHTA, CDR2 FQGNSA. Trimming stripped 1 base from V and 5 bases from J, with 10 bases between. The CDR3 DNA reads as TGTGCCAGCAGCTTAGATCAGGGCATAGATACGCAGTATTTT. Translating it yields CASSLDQGIDTQYF.

The chain carries TRBV28 and TRBJ2-2; 8 nucleotides align to TRBD1. Germline V gene sequence: CDR1 MDHEN, CDR2 SYDVKM. V shed 6 bases and J 5 bases; nucleotides not matched to a gene: 5. The CDR3 totals 14 residues. The CDR3 DNA follows: TGTGCCAGCAGCAGGGGGCTCTGGACCGGGGAGCTGTTTTTT. Residues: CASSRGLWTGELFF. Based on the CDR3 plus reference TRBV28 and TRBJ2-2, the full variable domain is DVKVTQSSRYLVKRTGEKVFLECVQDMDHENMFWYRQDPGLGLRLIYFSYDVKMKEKGDIPEGYSVSREKKERFSLILESASTNQTSMYLCASSRGLWTGELFFGEGSRLTVL.

V and J are TRBV7-6 and TRBJ1-4; 8 bases line up with TRBD1. Unmatched junction bases numbered 3, after V lost 3 bases and J lost 6 bases. This CDR3 has 14 residues. Germline-derived CDR1 and CDR2 are SGHVS and FNYEAQ. This chain's CDR3 is CASSLDRVDEKLFF. In nucleotides, the CDR3 is TGTGCCAGCAGCTTGGACAGGGTTGATGAAAAACTGTTTTTT.

The chain combines TRBV5-1 with TRBJ1-2; 9 positions match TRBD1. The V and J ends lost 2 bases and 8 bases, in that order; junction bases with no gene match: 10. The CDR3 length is 15 residues. CDR1 SGHRS and CDR2 YFSETQ come from the germline V gene. CDR3 residues: CASSFLLDRGGGYTF. CDR3 coding DNA: TGCGCCAGCAGCTTTTTACTGGACAGGGGCGGGGGCTACACCTTC.

The rearrangement uses TRBV19 and TRBJ2-5; no definite D call. Per the germline V gene, CDR1 is LNHDA and CDR2 is SQIVND (reference sequence). Trimming left V 5 bases short and J 5 bases short, with 12 bases between. The CDR3 runs 13 residues. This CDR3 reads CASSVTPWETQYF. DNA for the CDR3: TGTGCCAGTAGTGTGACACCTTGGGAGACCCAGTACTTC.

The chain is built from TRBV4-2 and TRBJ2-7, with 9 bases that match TRBD1. The CDR3 has 13 residues. J was trimmed by 5 bases and V by 4 bases; bases with no gene match: 3. CDR1 is LGHNA and CDR2 is YNFKEQ in the germline V gene. CDR3 amino acids: CASSRTGDDEQYF. DNA for the CDR3: TGTGCCAGCAGCCGGACAGGGGATGACGAGCAGTACTTC.

This chain connects TRBV7-2 to TRBJ1-3; tentatively, D is TRBD1 (5 bases). V lost 1 base and J lost 1, with 11 bases in between. This CDR3 region has 16 residues. CDR1 and CDR2 from the germline V gene are SGHTA and FQGNSA. CDR3 sequence reads: CASSLDQGASGNTIYF. CDR3 nucleotides: TGTGCCAGCAGCTTAGATCAGGGAGCATCTGGAAACACCATATATTTT.

This rearrangement joins TRBV14 to TRBJ1-2; no reliable D call. Germline CDR1 is SGHDN and CDR2 is FVKESK. V lost 0 bases to trimming and J lost 8 bases, with 10 bases between them. This CDR3 is built from 13 residues. The DNA of the CDR3 is TGTGCCAGCAGCCAAGATGAAGGGATAGGCTACACCTTC. This codes for CASSQDEGIGYTF. Together with reference TRBV14 and TRBJ1-2, the CDR3 gives the full variable domain: EAGVTQFPSHSVIEKGQTVTLRCDPISGHDNLYWYRRVMGKEIKFLLHFVKESKQDESGMPNNRFLAERTGGTYSTLKVQPAELEDSGVYFCASSQDEGIGYTFGSGTRLTVV.

This clone was detected once. The chain joins TRBV14 to TRBJ1-6; a possible D gene is TRBD1 (5 bases). The CDR3 extends over 15 amino acids. V lost 3 bases and J lost 9, with 15 bases in between. Germline V gene lookup returns CDR1 SGHDN and CDR2 FVKESK. The CDR3 sequence is CASSHQGTVSSPLHF. CDR3 nucleotides: TGTGCCAGCAGCCATCAAGGGACCGTCAGTTCACCCCTCCACTTT.

This clone was observed once. V gene TRBV28 combines with J gene TRBJ2-1, with TRBD2 identical over 8 bases. This CDR3 contains 15 residues. From germline, CDR1 is MDHEN and CDR2 SYDVKM. Trimming removed 4 bases from V and 0 bases from J; junction bases left unmatched: 2. The CDR3 DNA sequence: TGTGCCAGCAGTTACGGGGGGGGCTCCTACAATGAGCAGTTCTTC. It is translated as CASSYGGGSYNEQFF.

The chain has TRBV5-1 and TRBJ1-2, with D perhaps matching TRBD1 (5 bases). V lost 3 bases, J lost 4 bases, and 13 bases lay in between. Germline CDR1 SGHRS, CDR2 YFSETQ. The CDR3 spans 14 residues. The CDR3 DNA reads as TGCGCCAGCAGCTCGACAGATGGACTCTATGGCTACACCTTC. Encoded protein: CASSSTDGLYGYTF. Complete variable domain (other parts from reference TRBV5-1 and TRBJ1-2): KAGVTQTPRYLIKTRGQQVTLSCSPISGHRSVSWYQQTPGQGLQFLFEYFSETQRNKGNFPGRFSGRQFSNSRSEMNVSTLELGDSALYLCASSSTDGLYGYTFGSGTRLTVV.

CDR3 region: CASRLTGSGNTIYF. The CDR3 nucleotides are TGTGCCAGCAGGCTGACAGGGTCTGGAAACACCATATATTTT. The V and J genes are TRBV3-1 (or the pseudogene TRBV3-2) and TRBJ1-3, with TRBD1 matching over 7 bases. The CDR3 is 14 residues long. V was pared by 6 bases and J by 1 base, with 3 bases of the junction left unmatched. Germline V gene sequence: CDR1 LGHDT, CDR2 YNNKEL (reference sequence).

The chain links TRBV18 to TRBJ1-4, with 12 bases that match TRBD1. Germline CDR1 reads KGHSH; CDR2 reads LQKENI. V gave up 3 bases and J gave up 6 bases; unmatched junction bases: 5. There are 16 residues in the CDR3. The CDR3 nucleotides read TGTGCCAGCTCACCGGGACAGGGGGCGGTCGATGAAAAACTGTTTTTT. This gives the protein CASSPGQGAVDEKLFF.

The CDR3 region has the DNA TGTGCCAGCAGCACTAACAATGAGCAGTTCTTC. Translation: CASSTNNEQFF. The chain carries TRBV28 and TRBJ2-1; the D is unclear. Trimming removed 6 bases at V and 5 bases at J, with 5 bases between. In germline, CDR1 is MDHEN, CDR2 SYDVKM. The CDR3 is made up of 11 amino acids.

This rearrangement joins TRBV28 to TRBJ2-1; D gene unclear. Deletions cut 3 bases from V and 10 bases from J, with 10 bases between. Germline V gives CDR1 MDHEN, CDR2 SYDVKM. The CDR3 spans 12 residues. CDR3 sequence (DNA): TGTGCCAGCAGTTTGCGGTCCGAAGAGCAGTTCTTC. Encoded protein: CASSLRSEEQFF.

The V and J genes are TRBV1 and TRBJ1-2. TRBV1 is annotated as a pseudogene. The CDR3 has 22 amino acids. The CDR3 sequence: CTSSQVHHSPELAFRGGNGYTF. For the CDR3, the DNA is TGCACCAGCAGCCAAGTCCACCATTCCCCCGAATTAGCCTTTCGGGGAGGTAATGGCTACACCTTC.

The rearrangement joins TRBV6-5 to TRBJ1-2; 7 bases fit TRBD1. Germline CDR1 MNHEY, CDR2 SVGAGI. The CDR3 runs 14 residues. Unmatched junction bases numbered 4, after V lost 0 bases and J lost 6 bases. The CDR3 here is CASSYSGRGDGYTF. CDR3 bases: TGTGCCAGCAGTTACTCAGGCAGGGGGGATGGCTACACCTTC.

This chain uses TRBV3-1 (or the pseudogene TRBV3-2) with TRBJ1-1; D unresolved. The CDR3 has 14 residues. Germline CDR1 LGHDT, CDR2 YNNKEL (reference sequence). The V and J ends lost 0 bases and 0 bases respectively, with 5 bases between them. The CDR3 region is CASSQEPVNTEAFF. DNA of the CDR3: TGTGCCAGCAGCCAAGAGCCGGTGAACACTGAAGCTTTCTTT.

This chain uses TRBV5-1 with TRBJ1-1; a weak D match, TRBD1 (5 bases). Trimming stripped 0 bases from V and 1 base from J, with 10 bases between. This CDR3 has 15 amino acids. Germline values: CDR1 SGHRS, CDR2 YFSETQ. CDR3: CASSLAGTPNTEAFF. In DNA, the CDR3 is TGCGCCAGCAGCTTGGCCGGGACGCCGAACACTGAAGCTTTCTTT.

The chain employs TRBV25-1 and TRBJ2-3; D may be TRBD1 (7 bases). The CDR3 is made up of 18 amino acids. Trimming stripped 5 bases from V and 2 bases from J, with 23 bases between. CDR1 is MGHDK and CDR2 is SYGVNS in the germline V gene. The CDR3 DNA sequence: TGTGCCAGCAGTCCCAGGTTAAGCCCAGGGGGGTTCACAGATACGCAGTATTTT. Its translation: CASSPRLSPGGFTDTQYF. Together with reference TRBV25-1 and TRBJ2-3, the CDR3 gives the full variable domain: EADIYQTPRYLVIGTGKKITLECSQTMGHDKMYWYQQDPGMELHLIHYSYGVNSTEKGDLSSESTVSRIRTEHFPLTLESARPSHTSQYLCASSPRLSPGGFTDTQYFGPGTRLTVL.

This clone was recorded once. The chain carries TRBV7-2 and TRBJ1-5, with 7 bases aligning to TRBD1. V dropped 1 base and J dropped 0; count of bases not matched to a gene: 9. The CDR3 totals 18 residues. Germline V gives CDR1 SGHTA, CDR2 FQGNSA. The CDR3 DNA sequence: TGTGCCAGCAGCTTAGGTGGGACAGAGGCTTATAGCAATCAGCCCCAGCATTTT. It specifies CASSLGGTEAYSNQPQHF.

The V call is TRBV18, the J call TRBJ2-7; 11 positions match TRBD2. Trimming cost V 3 bases and J 2 bases; bases outside gene matches: 3. The CDR3 covers 15 residues. CDR1 and CDR2 (germline): KGHSH, LQKENI. CDR3 nucleotide sequence: TGTGCCAGCTCACCGGGACTAGCGGACACCTACGAGCAGTACTTC. Protein product: CASSPGLADTYEQYF.

The chain couples TRBV4-2 to TRBJ2-5, with 11 positions matching TRBD2. The junction had 10 bases not matched to a gene; V was cut back by 2 bases and J by 5 bases. CDR3 length: 17 residues. Germline CDR1 LGHNA, CDR2 YNFKEQ. The CDR3: CASSQLAGGKTLETQYF. CDR3 coding DNA: TGTGCCAGCAGCCAATTAGCGGGGGGGAAAACTTTGGAGACCCAGTACTTC.

The rearrangement joins TRBV4-1 to TRBJ1-2, with D possibly TRBD1 on 5 matching bases. The CDR3 totals 17 residues. Trimming pared 1 base from V and 6 bases from J, leaving 21 bases between. The V gene's germline CDR1 is MGHRA and CDR2 YSYEKL. This CDR3 reads CASSQVSVFGRAHGYTF. The CDR3 DNA reads TGCGCCAGCAGCCAAGTCTCTGTTTTCGGCAGGGCTCATGGCTACACCTTC.

The table lists this clone with a count of one. This sequence joins TRBV7-2 and TRBJ2-5; 7 bases match TRBD2. Germline CDR1 is SGHTA and CDR2 is FQGNSA. V trimming: 5 bases; J trimming: 4 bases; junction bases outside the gene matches: 10. The CDR3 consists of 15 residues. CDR3 nucleotide sequence: TGTGCCAGCAGCCCCCCTGCGGGAGCGGGAGAGACCCAGTACTTC. This codes for CASSPPAGAGETQYF.

This chain links TRBV5-1 with TRBJ2-2; D is unclear. V was pared by 0 bases and J by 7 bases, with 16 bases between. The CDR3 spans 16 residues. The germline CDR1 and CDR2 sequences are SGHRS and YFSETQ. Here the CDR3 reads CASSLVRLGLDGELFF. CDR3 bases: TGCGCCAGCAGCTTGGTCCGATTGGGCCTAGACGGGGAGCTGTTTTTT.

This sequence joins TRBV29-1 and TRBJ1-1, with D perhaps matching TRBD1 (6 bases). With 2 bases removed from V and 2 bases from J, the gap between germline ends came to 21 bases. CDR3 size: 17 residues. Germline loops: CDR1 SQVTM, CDR2 ANQGSEA. CDR3 sequence: CSVEMRGIQGLNTEAFF. CDR3 DNA sequence: TGCAGCGTTGAAATGCGGGGGATACAGGGCCTCAACACTGAAGCTTTCTTT.

This chain joins TRBV29-1 and TRBJ1-6; D gene ambiguous. The CDR3 has 12 amino acids. The V end was cut by 4 bases, the J end by 9 bases, with 10 bases between. CDR1 and CDR2 (germline): SQVTM, ANQGSEA. The CDR3 loop is CSVGEGGSPLHF. Here the CDR3 DNA reads TGCAGCGTTGGTGAGGGCGGTTCACCCCTCCACTTT.